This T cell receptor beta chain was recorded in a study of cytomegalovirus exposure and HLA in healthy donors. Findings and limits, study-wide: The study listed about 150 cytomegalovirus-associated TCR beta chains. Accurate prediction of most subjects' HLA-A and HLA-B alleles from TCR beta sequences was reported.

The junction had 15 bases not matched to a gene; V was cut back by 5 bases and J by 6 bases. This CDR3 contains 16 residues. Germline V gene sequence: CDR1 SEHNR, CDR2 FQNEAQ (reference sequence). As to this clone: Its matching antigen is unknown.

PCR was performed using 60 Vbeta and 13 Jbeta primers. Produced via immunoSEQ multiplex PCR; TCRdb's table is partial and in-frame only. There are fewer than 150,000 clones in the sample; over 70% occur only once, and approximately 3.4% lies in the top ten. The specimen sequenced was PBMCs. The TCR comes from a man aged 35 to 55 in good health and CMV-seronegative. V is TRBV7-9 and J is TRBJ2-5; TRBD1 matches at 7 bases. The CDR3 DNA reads TGTGCCAGCAGCCTCATGGGACAGCAAGCCCAGAAGACCCAGTACTTC. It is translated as CASSLMGQQAQKTQYF.